The clone carrying this T cell receptor (beta chain) appeared many times. Its specificity is unknown. The CDR3 is 15 amino acids. Trimming pared 6 bases from V and 2 bases from J, leaving 16 bases between. These data originate in a study of CD8 T cells in ankylosing spondylitis. Study results and caveats: The study identified a TCR beta motif of several highly homologous variants that appeared characteristic of ankylosing spondylitis blood.

TCRdb used MiXCR to reprocess the 5' RACE reads, holding one entry per CDR3 protein. The repertoire holds 450,000 to 550,000 distinct CDR3 sequences, less than 6% seen once, with 3% to 4.5% in the top ten. The chain couples TRBV12-3 or TRBV12-4 to TRBJ1-1; no definite D call. This clonotype originated in a male donor with ankylosing spondylitis. The material sequenced was blood, either unsorted or a sorted T cell fraction (not recorded which). The CDR3, as DNA: TGTGCCAGCAGCTTCTTGCTAAGGGAAAACACTGAAGCTTTCTTT. It encodes CASSFLLRENTEAFF.